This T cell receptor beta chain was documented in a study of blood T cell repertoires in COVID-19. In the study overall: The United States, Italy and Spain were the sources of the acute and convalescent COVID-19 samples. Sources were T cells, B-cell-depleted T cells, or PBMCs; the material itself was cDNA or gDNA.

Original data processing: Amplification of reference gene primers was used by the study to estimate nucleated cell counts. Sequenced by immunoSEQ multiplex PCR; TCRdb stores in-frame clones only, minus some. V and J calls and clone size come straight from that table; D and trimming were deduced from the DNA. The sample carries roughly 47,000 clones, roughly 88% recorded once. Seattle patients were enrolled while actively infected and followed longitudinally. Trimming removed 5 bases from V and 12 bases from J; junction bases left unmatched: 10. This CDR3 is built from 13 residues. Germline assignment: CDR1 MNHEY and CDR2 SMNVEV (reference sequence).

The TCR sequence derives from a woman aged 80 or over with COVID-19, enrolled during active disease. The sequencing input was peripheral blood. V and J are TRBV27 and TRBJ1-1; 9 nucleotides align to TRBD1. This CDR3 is CASSQLQGAATFF. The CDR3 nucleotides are TGTGCCAGCAGTCAATTACAGGGGGCTGCGACTTTCTTT.